The sequence of this TCR beta chain was determined in a study of T cells in Graves' hyperthyroidism and ophthalmopathy. This clonotype has a count of ten or more. Exclusion of a patient resulted from uncontrolled infection, other autoimmune disease, pregnancy or lactation. Thyroid ultrasound, orbital computed tomography, clinical symptoms, and serum thyroxine and TRAb underpinned diagnoses. Amplification of TCR beta CDR3 regions used RNA as the template. During a first-round RT-PCR of the TCR CDR3, the HTBI primer set was used. MiXCR, applied by TCRdb to the multiplex PCR reads, yields one record per CDR3 protein. In the table there are hundreds of thousands of distinct CDR3 sequences, about 15% of which are singletons. The specimen was blood. This clonotype was sampled from a woman aged 40 to 49 with Graves' ophthalmopathy.

CDR3 residues: CASSPEGQAYEQYF. CDR3 DNA sequence: TGTGCCAGCAGCCCTGAAGGACAGGCCTACGAGCAGTACTTC. The rearrangement uses TRBV7-9 and TRBJ2-7; 7 nucleotides match TRBD1. The V segment lost 5 bases and the J segment 2 bases; nucleotides outside the gene matches: 6. Per the germline V gene, CDR1 is SEHNR and CDR2 is FQNEAQ (reference sequence). The CDR3 is 14 amino acids.